The rows below give T cell receptor beta chains drawn from one sample of a study of T cells after yellow fever vaccination. MiXCR, run by TCRdb on the 5' RACE reads, gives a single entry per CDR3 protein. The sample has approximately 510,000 distinct CDR3 sequences, around a fifth seen once. The sequences come from PBMCs, collected less than 25 days after the first yellow fever vaccination. These receptors were obtained from a young man who received the YFV17D yellow fever vaccine. The CDR3 runs from the conserved cysteine through the conserved F or W. A D gene is named only where the DNA matches it firmly. Size tells how often a clone was seen (once, few, many) or the class of an expanded clone, and some rows leave it out.

D gene	V gene	clone size	CDR3 length	J gene	CDR3 protein	CDR3 DNA
TRBD1	TRBV2	-	14	TRBJ2-1	CASKGAGYSNEQFF	TGTGCCAGCAAGGGGGCAGGGTACAGCAATGAGCAGTTCTTC
TRBD1	TRBV30	-	13	TRBJ2-3	CAWGDRGSDTQYF	TGTGCCTGGGGGGACAGGGGGTCAGATACGCAGTATTTT
TRBD1	TRBV23-1	few	15	TRBJ2-7	CASSPGTELPYEQYF	TGCGCCAGCAGCCCTGGGACAGAACTTCCCTACGAGCAGTACTTC
-	TRBV4-1	few	17	TRBJ2-2	CASSPQLFQGSTGELFF	TGCGCCAGCAGCCCTCAGCTTTTCCAGGGCAGCACCGGGGAGCTGTTTTTT
TRBD1	TRBV5-6	few	13	TRBJ1-6	CASGTGGASPLHF	TGTGCCAGCGGGACAGGGGGCGCTTCACCCCTCCACTTT
-	TRBV5-1	-	14	TRBJ1-2	CASSFGGVDYGYTF	TGCGCCAGCAGCTTCGGGGGCGTAGACTATGGCTACACCTTC
-	TRBV12-3/TRBV12-4	-	15	TRBJ1-5	CASSLSRHFNQPQHF	TGTGCCAGCAGTTTAAGTAGGCACTTCAATCAGCCCCAGCATTTT
-	TRBV20-1	few	17	TRBJ1-5	CSARRVTDLYSNQPQHF	TGCAGTGCTAGGAGGGTGACAGATTTGTATAGCAATCAGCCCCAGCATTTT
-	TRBV5-1	few	15	TRBJ2-3	CASRPLTDSTDTQYF	TGCGCCAGCAGACCGCTAACGGACTCCACAGATACGCAGTATTTT
-	TRBV6-2/TRBV6-3	-	17	TRBJ2-3	CASSPGETGRVADTQYF	TGTGCCAGCAGCCCCGGGGAGACCGGGCGGGTTGCAGATACGCAGTATTTT
-	TRBV10-3	few	14	TRBJ2-5	CASSPAGVGETQYF	TGTGCCAGCTCTCCGGCTGGCGTGGGAGAGACCCAGTACTTC
TRBD1	TRBV6-5	-	15	TRBJ2-1	CASSYGTGTYNEQFF	TGTGCCAGCAGTTACGGGACAGGGACCTACAATGAGCAGTTCTTC
TRBD1	TRBV20-1	-	13	TRBJ1-3	CSVPGGSGNTIYF	TGCAGTGTGCCAGGGGGCTCTGGAAACACCATATATTTT
-	TRBV5-1	few	13	TRBJ2-3	CASSTQGADTQYF	TGCGCCAGTTCTACGCAGGGTGCAGATACGCAGTATTTT
-	TRBV12-3/TRBV12-4	-	15	TRBJ2-3	CASSFGGALSDTQYF	TGTGCCAGCAGTTTCGGAGGGGCTTTGTCAGATACGCAGTATTTT
-	TRBV13	-	14	TRBJ1-1	CASTYRDHGREAFF	TGTGCCAGCACTTATAGGGACCACGGGCGGGAAGCTTTCTTT
TRBD1	TRBV6-1	once	13	TRBJ1-5	CASRGQLYQPQHF	TGTGCCAGCAGGGGACAGCTTTATCAGCCCCAGCATTTT
-	TRBV3-1	-	14	TRBJ2-1	CASSQVSPYNEQFF	TGTGCCAGCAGCCAAGTTTCCCCCTACAATGAGCAGTTCTTC
-	TRBV20-1	few	13	TRBJ2-3	CSVAGGPEDTQYF	TGCAGTGTCGCCGGCGGGCCGGAAGATACGCAGTATTTT
-	TRBV4-2	-	18	TRBJ1-3	CASSHPGGPSYSGNTIYF	TGTGCCAGCAGCCACCCAGGCGGACCCTCGTACTCTGGAAACACCATATATTTT
-	TRBV7-9	-	12	TRBJ2-5	CAGGQIQETQYF	TGTGCCGGCGGCCAGATCCAAGAGACCCAGTACTTC
TRBD1	TRBV6-2/TRBV6-3	-	20	TRBJ2-4	CASSYSPAGTGILAKNIQYF	TGTGCCAGCAGTTACTCACCTGCCGGGACAGGGATATTGGCCAAAAACATTCAGTACTTC
TRBD1	TRBV7-2	few	17	TRBJ2-1	CASSFPGTGRGGNEQFF	TGTGCCAGCAGCTTTCCCGGGACAGGGCGAGGTGGTAATGAGCAGTTCTTC
TRBD2	TRBV10-3	-	15	TRBJ2-7	CAISETSGPNYEQYF	TGTGCCATCAGTGAGACTAGCGGGCCAAACTACGAGCAGTACTTC
-	TRBV5-1	few	13	TRBJ2-3	CASSLSVPDTQYF	TGCGCCAGCAGCTTGTCAGTGCCAGATACGCAGTATTTT
-	TRBV7-9	once	12	TRBJ2-7	CASSLEGNEQYF	TGTGCCAGCAGCTTAGAAGGGAACGAGCAGTACTTC
TRBD1	TRBV7-9	few	16	TRBJ1-1	CASSHPRDRPNTEAFF	TGTGCCAGCAGCCATCCTCGGGACAGACCGAACACTGAAGCTTTCTTT
-	TRBV12-3/TRBV12-4	-	15	TRBJ2-1	CASRSGTASYNEQFF	TGTGCCAGCAGGTCCGGGACTGCATCCTACAATGAGCAGTTCTTC
-	TRBV28	-	12	TRBJ1-1	CASRTSMDTSFF	TGTGCCAGCAGGACCTCCATGGACACCTCTTTCTTT
TRBD2	TRBV24-1	many	16	TRBJ2-4	CATTPPRGGAKNIQYF	TGTGCCACCACCCCCCCCCGGGGGGGGGCCAAAAACATTCAGTACTTC
TRBD1	TRBV6-1	once	14	TRBJ1-2	CASSHRGGLYGYTF	TGTGCCAGCAGCCACAGGGGGGGCCTCTATGGCTACACCTTC
TRBD2	TRBV3-1	-	17	TRBJ2-1	CASSQRPSGGRYNEQFF	TGTGCCAGCAGCCAACGGCCTAGCGGGGGGCGTTACAATGAGCAGTTCTTC
-	TRBV5-1	few	17	TRBJ2-2	CASSPRATILGTGELFF	TGCGCCAGCAGCCCCCGGGCGACCATCCTCGGGACCGGGGAGCTGTTTTTT
-	TRBV20-1	-	13	TRBJ1-2	CSAIEGANYGYTF	TGCAGTGCTATAGAGGGAGCTAACTATGGCTACACCTTC
-	TRBV6-2/TRBV6-3	few	16	TRBJ2-2	CASSPRSIRVTGELFF	TGTGCCAGCAGTCCCAGGTCCATCAGGGTTACCGGGGAGCTGTTTTTT
TRBD1	TRBV19	few	15	TRBJ2-4	CASSPSTGGGNIQYF	TGTGCCAGTAGTCCCTCGACAGGGGGCGGAAACATTCAGTACTTC
-	TRBV29-1	few	14	TRBJ2-2	CSVDPGASTGELFF	TGCAGCGTTGATCCCGGGGCCAGCACCGGGGAGCTGTTTTTT
TRBD1	TRBV5-1	few	14	TRBJ2-7	CASSGGTGSYEQYF	TGCGCCAGCAGCGGCGGGACAGGTTCATACGAGCAGTACTTC
-	TRBV7-6	-	13	TRBJ2-5	CASSPQTQETQYF	TGTGCCAGCAGTCCACAGACACAAGAGACCCAGTACTTC
-	TRBV7-8	-	14	TRBJ1-1	CASSPRGGSTEAFF	TGTGCCAGCAGCCCGCGGGGGGGGAGCACTGAAGCTTTCTTT
-	TRBV5-6	-	11	TRBJ1-2	CASGSWGGYTF	TGTGCCAGCGGGTCGTGGGGTGGCTACACCTTC
-	TRBV19	-	12	TRBJ2-1	CASSNRLNEQFF	TGTGCCAGTAGTAACAGGTTAAATGAGCAGTTCTTC
TRBD1	TRBV12-3/TRBV12-4	many	17	TRBJ1-2	CASSLRPSDRANYGYTF	TGTGCCAGCAGTCTACGACCAAGCGACAGGGCTAACTATGGCTACACCTTC
-	TRBV4-3	many	15	TRBJ2-3	CASSQVGGPADTQYF	TGCGCCAGCAGCCAAGTGGGGGGCCCTGCAGATACGCAGTATTTT
-	TRBV18	-	15	TRBJ2-7	CASSPLGTSGREQYF	TGTGCCAGCTCACCTCTAGGGACGAGTGGGAGGGAGCAGTACTTC
-	TRBV7-2	few	15	TRBJ2-2	CASSLLQTNTGELFF	TGTGCCAGCAGCTTATTACAGACGAACACCGGGGAGCTGTTTTTT
TRBD1	TRBV10-2	many	15	TRBJ2-7	CASSAPGQGAREQYF	TGCGCCAGCAGCGCACCGGGACAGGGGGCGCGGGAGCAGTACTTC
TRBD2	TRBV4-1	few	15	TRBJ2-3	CASSSTGGAADTQYF	TGCGCCAGCAGCTCTACGGGGGGGGCCGCAGATACGCAGTATTTT
-	TRBV5-6	-	15	TRBJ2-2	CASSPGGQGVGELFF	TGTGCCAGCAGCCCTGGGGGACAAGGAGTCGGGGAGCTGTTTTTT
TRBD2	TRBV12-3/TRBV12-4	-	15	TRBJ2-3	CASKAQGTTTDTQYF	TGTGCCAGCAAGGCTCAAGGGACTACCACAGATACGCAGTATTTT
-	TRBV9	few	14	TRBJ2-5	CASSVGSRQETQYF	TGTGCCAGCAGCGTAGGATCCCGGCAAGAGACCCAGTACTTC
TRBD2	TRBV3-1	-	16	TRBJ2-1	CASSQDTAGTSGEQFF	TGTGCCAGCAGCCAAGATACCGCCGGGACTAGCGGAGAGCAGTTCTTC
-	TRBV4-1	-	16	TRBJ1-5	CASSQGPSSSNQPQHF	TGCGCCAGCAGCCAAGGTCCCTCTTCGAGCAATCAGCCCCAGCATTTT
TRBD1	TRBV5-1	many	13	TRBJ2-5	CASSLGQRETQYF	TGCGCCAGCAGCCTGGGACAGAGGGAGACCCAGTACTTC